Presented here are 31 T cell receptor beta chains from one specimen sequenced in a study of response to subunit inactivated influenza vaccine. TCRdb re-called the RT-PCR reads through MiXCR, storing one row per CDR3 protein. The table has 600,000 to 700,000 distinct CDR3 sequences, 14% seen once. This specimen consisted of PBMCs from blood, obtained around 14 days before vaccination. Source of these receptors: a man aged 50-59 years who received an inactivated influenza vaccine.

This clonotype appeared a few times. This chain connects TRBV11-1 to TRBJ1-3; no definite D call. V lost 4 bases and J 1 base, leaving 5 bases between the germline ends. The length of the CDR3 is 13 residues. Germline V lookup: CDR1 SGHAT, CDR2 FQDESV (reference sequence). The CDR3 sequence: CASSSSSGNTIYF. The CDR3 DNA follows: TGTGCCAGCAGCTCCTCGTCTGGAAACACCATATATTTT.

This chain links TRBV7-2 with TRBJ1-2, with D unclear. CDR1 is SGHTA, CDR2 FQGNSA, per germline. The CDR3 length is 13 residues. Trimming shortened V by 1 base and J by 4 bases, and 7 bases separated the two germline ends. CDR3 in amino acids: CASSLGFRYGYTF. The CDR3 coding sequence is TGTGCCAGCAGCTTAGGGTTCCGCTATGGCTACACCTTC. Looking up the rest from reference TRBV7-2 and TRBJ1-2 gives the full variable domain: GAGVSQSPSNKVTEKGKDVELRCDPISGHTALYWYRQSLGQGLEFLIYFQGNSAPDKSGLPSDRFSAERTGGSVSTLTIQRTQQEDSAVYLCASSLGFRYGYTFGSGTRLTVV.

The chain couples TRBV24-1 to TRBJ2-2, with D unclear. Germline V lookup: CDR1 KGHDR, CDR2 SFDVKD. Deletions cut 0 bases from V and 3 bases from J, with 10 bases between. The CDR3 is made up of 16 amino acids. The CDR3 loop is CATSDLPSTDTGELFF. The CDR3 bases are TGTGCCACCAGTGATTTGCCAAGCACGGACACCGGGGAGCTGTTTTTT.

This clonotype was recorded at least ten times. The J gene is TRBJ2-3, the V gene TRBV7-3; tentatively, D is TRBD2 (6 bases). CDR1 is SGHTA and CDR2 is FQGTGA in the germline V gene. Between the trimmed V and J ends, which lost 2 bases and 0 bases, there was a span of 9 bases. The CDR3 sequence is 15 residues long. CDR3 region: CASSLAGRSTDTQYF. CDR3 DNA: TGTGCCAGCAGCTTAGCGGGAAGGAGCACAGATACGCAGTATTTT.

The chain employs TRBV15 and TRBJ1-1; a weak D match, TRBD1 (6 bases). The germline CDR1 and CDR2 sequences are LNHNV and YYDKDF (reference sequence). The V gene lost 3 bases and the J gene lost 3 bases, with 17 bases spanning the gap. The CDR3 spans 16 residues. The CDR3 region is CATSSLSGRGDTEAFF. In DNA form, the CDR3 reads TGTGCCACCAGCAGTTTATCGGGGAGGGGGGACACTGAAGCTTTCTTT. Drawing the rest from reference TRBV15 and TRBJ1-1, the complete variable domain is DAMVIQNPRYQVTQFGKPVTLSCSQTLNHNVMYWYQQKSSQAPKLLFHYYDKDFNNEADTPDNFQSRRPNTSFCFLDIRSPGLGDTAMYLCATSSLSGRGDTEAFFGQGTRLTVV.

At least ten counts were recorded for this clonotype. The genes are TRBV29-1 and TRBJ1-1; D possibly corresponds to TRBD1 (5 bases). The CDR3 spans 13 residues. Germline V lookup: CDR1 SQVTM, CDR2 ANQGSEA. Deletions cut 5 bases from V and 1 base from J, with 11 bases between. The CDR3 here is CSVYRDSNTEAFF. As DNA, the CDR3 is TGCAGCGTTTACCGGGACTCGAACACTGAAGCTTTCTTT. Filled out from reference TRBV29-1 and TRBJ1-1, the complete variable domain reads SAVISQKPSRDICQRGTSLTIQCQVDSQVTMMFWYRQQPGQSLTLIATANQGSEATYESGFVIDKFPISRPNLTFSTLTVSNMSPEDSSIYLCSVYRDSNTEAFFGQGTRLTVV.

CDR3 nucleotides: TGTGCCAGCAGCTTCAGTCCCGGGACAGGGTGGAATGAGCAGTTCTTC. Protein product: CASSFSPGTGWNEQFF. The genes are TRBV11-2 and TRBJ2-1; TRBD1 matches at 9 bases. There are 16 residues in the CDR3. From germline, CDR1 is SGHAT and CDR2 FQNNGV. J was trimmed by 7 bases and V by 3 bases; bases with no gene match: 10.

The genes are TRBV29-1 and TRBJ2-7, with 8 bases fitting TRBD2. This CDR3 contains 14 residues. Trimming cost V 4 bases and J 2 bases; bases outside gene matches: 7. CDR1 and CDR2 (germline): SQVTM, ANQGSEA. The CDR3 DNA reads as TGCAGCGTTGTCCGGCGGGAGGTGACCTACGAGCAGTACTTC. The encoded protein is CSVVRREVTYEQYF.

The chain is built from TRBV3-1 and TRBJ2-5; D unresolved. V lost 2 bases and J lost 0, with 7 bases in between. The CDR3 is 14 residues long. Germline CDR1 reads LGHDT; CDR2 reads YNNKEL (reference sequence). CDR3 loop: CASSQLRDQETQYF. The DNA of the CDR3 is TGTGCCAGCAGCCAACTGCGTGACCAAGAGACCCAGTACTTC.

Here the CDR3 DNA reads TGTGCCAGCAGCCCCTTTAGGACTAGCGGGAGCCACGAGCAGTACTTC. This translates into CASSPFRTSGSHEQYF. The chain carries TRBV13 and TRBJ2-7, with TRBD2 identical over 13 bases. The CDR3 length is 16 residues. Trimming at V came to 5 bases and at J to 5 bases, leaving 9 bases not matched to a gene. CDR1 and CDR2 from the germline V gene are PRHDT and FYEKMQ (reference sequence).

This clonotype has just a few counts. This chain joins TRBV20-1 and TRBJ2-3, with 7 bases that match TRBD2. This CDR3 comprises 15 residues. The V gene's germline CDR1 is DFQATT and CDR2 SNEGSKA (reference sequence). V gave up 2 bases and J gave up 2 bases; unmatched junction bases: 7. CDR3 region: CSARSGTTLTDTQYF. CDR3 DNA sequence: TGCAGTGCTAGAAGTGGGACTACACTCACAGATACGCAGTATTTT.

In DNA form, the CDR3 reads TGTGCCAGCAGTTACCCATCCCAGGCCCCCTCCTACGAGCAGTACTTC. Translation: CASSYPSQAPSYEQYF. The gene calls are TRBV6-5 and TRBJ2-7, with D hard to call. Germline V CDR1 and CDR2: MNHEY, SVGAGI. With 2 bases removed from V and 0 bases from J, the gap between germline ends came to 14 bases. CDR3 length: 16 amino acids.

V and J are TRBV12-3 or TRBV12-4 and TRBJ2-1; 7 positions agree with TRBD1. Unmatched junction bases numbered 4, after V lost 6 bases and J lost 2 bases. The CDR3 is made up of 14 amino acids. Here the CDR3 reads CASSLQGTYNEQFF. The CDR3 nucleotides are TGTGCCAGCAGCCTACAGGGGACCTACAATGAGCAGTTCTTC.

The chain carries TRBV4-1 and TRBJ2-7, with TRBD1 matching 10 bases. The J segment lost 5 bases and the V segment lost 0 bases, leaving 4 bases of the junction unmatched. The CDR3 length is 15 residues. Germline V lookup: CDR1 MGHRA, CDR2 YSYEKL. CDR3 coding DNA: TGCGCCAGCAGCCAAGACCCCGGACAGGGGGACGAGCAGTACTTC. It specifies CASSQDPGQGDEQYF.

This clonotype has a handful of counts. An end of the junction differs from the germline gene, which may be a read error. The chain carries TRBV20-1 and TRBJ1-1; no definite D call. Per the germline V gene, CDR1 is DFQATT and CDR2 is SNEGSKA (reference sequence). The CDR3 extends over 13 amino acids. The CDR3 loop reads CSAGEGGRTEAFF. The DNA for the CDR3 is TGCAGTGCTGGAGAAGGTGGGAGGACTGAAGCTTTCTTT.

CDR3 region: CSARVGRDYEQYF. CDR3 coding DNA: TGCAGTGCTAGAGTCGGCAGAGACTACGAGCAGTACTTC. The chain couples TRBV20-1 to TRBJ2-7; D is ambiguous. The V end lost 1 base, the J end lost 3 bases, and 10 bases lay between the germline ends. Germline CDR1 and CDR2: DFQATT and SNEGSKA (reference sequence). There are 13 residues in the CDR3.

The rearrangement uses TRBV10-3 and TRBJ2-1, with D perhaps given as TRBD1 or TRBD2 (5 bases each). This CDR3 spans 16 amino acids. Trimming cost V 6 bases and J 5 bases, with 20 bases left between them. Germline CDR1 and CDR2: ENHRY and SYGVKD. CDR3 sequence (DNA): TGTGCCATCAGGGGGGTAGGGCTGAACGGTGACAATGAGCAGTTCTTC. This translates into CAIRGVGLNGDNEQFF.

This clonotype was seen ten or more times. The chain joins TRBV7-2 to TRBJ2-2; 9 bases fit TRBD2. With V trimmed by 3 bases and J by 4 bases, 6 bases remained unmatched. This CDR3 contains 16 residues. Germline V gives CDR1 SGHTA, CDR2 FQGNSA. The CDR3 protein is CASSFMSAGGTGELFF. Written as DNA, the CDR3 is TGTGCCAGCAGCTTCATGTCAGCGGGAGGCACCGGGGAGCTGTTTTTT.

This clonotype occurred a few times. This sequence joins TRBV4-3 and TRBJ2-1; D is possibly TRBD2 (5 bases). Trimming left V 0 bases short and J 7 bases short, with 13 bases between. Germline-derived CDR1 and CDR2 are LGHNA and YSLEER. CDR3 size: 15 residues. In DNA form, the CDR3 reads TGCGCCAGCAGCCAAGATTTGAACCGAGGGAATGAGCAGTTCTTC. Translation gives CASSQDLNRGNEQFF.

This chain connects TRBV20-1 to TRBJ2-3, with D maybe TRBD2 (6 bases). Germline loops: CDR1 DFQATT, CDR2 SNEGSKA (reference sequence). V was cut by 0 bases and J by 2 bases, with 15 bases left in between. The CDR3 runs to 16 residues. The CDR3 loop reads CSARDLRTIHTDTQYF. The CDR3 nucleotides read TGCAGTGCTAGAGACTTGCGGACTATACACACAGATACGCAGTATTTT.

The CDR3 coding sequence is TGTGCCAGCAGCAAATGTCAGGGGCCTCCTGGAAATACCTTATATTTT. Translating gives CASSKCQGPPGNTLYF. J is TRBJ1-3 and V is TRBV21-1. TRBV21-1 is assigned pseudogene status. This CDR3 comprises 16 residues.

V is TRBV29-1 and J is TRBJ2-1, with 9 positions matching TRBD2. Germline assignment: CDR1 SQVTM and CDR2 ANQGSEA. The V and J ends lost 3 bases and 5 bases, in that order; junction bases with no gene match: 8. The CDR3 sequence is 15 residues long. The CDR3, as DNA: TGCAGCGTTGAGGCGGGAGGGAAGCGGAACAATGAGCAGTTCTTC. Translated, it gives CSVEAGGKRNNEQFF.

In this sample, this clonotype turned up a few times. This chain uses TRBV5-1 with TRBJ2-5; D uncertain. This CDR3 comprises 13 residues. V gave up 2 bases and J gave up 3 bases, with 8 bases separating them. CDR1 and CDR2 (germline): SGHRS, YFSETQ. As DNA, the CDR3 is TGCGCCAGCAGCTTCGCGGCAGAAGAGACCCAGTACTTC. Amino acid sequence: CASSFAAEETQYF. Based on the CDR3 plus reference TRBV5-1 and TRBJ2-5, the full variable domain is KAGVTQTPRYLIKTRGQQVTLSCSPISGHRSVSWYQQTPGQGLQFLFEYFSETQRNKGNFPGRFSGRQFSNSRSEMNVSTLELGDSALYLCASSFAAEETQYFGPGTRLLVL.

CDR3 nucleotides: TGTGCCAGCAGCTCGCGTCCTGGCGGGAGAAATTACGAGCAGTACTTC. Translation: CASSSRPGGRNYEQYF. V usage is TRBV28 and J usage is TRBJ2-7; 7 bases are shared with TRBD2. V was pared by 6 bases and J by 4 bases, with 15 bases of the junction left unmatched. Per the germline V gene, CDR1 is MDHEN and CDR2 is SYDVKM. The CDR3 consists of 16 residues.

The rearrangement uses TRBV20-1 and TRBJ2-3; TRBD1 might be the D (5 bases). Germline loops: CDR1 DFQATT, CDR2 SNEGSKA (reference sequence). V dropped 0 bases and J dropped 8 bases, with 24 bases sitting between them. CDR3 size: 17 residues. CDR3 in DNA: TGCAGTGCTAGAGATTGGTTGCCGGAAGGGGCCCGAGGTACGCAGTATTTT. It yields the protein CSARDWLPEGARGTQYF.

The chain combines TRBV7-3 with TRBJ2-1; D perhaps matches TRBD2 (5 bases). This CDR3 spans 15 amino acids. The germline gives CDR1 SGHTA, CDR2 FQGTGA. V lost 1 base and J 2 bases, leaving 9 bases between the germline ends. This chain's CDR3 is CASSLMSGTYNEQFF. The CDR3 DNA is TGTGCCAGCAGCTTAATGAGCGGTACCTACAATGAGCAGTTCTTC.

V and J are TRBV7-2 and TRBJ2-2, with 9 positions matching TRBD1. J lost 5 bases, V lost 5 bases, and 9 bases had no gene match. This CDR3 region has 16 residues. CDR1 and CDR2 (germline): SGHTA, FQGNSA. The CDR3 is CASSAQGAGWTGELFF. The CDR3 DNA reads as TGTGCCAGCAGCGCACAGGGGGCAGGGTGGACCGGGGAGCTGTTTTTT.

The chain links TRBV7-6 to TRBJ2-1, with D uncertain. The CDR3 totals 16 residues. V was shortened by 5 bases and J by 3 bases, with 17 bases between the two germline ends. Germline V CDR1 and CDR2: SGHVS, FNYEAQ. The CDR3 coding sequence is TGTGCCAGCAGCCCCCTAGGCCAGCCCCTCTACAATGAGCAGTTCTTC. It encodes CASSPLGQPLYNEQFF.

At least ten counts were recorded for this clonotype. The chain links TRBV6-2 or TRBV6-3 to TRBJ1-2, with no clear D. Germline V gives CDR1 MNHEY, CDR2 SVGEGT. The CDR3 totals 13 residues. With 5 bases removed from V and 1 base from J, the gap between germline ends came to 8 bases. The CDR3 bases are TGTGCCAGCAGTATGAAGATTAACTATGGCTACACCTTC. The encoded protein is CASSMKINYGYTF.

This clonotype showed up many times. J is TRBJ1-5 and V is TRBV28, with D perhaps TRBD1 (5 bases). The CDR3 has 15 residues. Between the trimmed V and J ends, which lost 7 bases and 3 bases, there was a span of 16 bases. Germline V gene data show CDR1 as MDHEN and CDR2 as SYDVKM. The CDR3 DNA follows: TGTGCCAGCACCCCCGGTCAGGGCAACAATCAGCCCCAGCATTTT. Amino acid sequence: CASTPGQGNNQPQHF.

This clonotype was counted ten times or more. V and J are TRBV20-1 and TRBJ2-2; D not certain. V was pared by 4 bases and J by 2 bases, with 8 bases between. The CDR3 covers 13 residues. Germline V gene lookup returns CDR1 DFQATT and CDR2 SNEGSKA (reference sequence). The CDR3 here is CSAISGNTGELFF. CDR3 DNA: TGCAGTGCTATTTCCGGAAACACCGGGGAGCTGTTTTTT.